This paragraph covers one T cell receptor (beta chain) sequence. Method: immunoSEQ multiplex PCR; TCRdb's copy keeps in-frame clones and lacks some. Of some 700,000 clones in the sample, more than 75% were seen once. This specimen belongs to a study of shared T cell receptors in the human thymus. This CDR3 comprises 14 residues. Per the germline V gene, CDR1 is SNHLY and CDR2 is FYNNEI. Trimming took off 6 bases at V and 2 bases at J, with 12 bases between the two ends. This same sample was also taken into another study, of human thymus T cells. This second study says: Donors were healthy Finnish babies undergoing corrective operations for congenital heart defects. Thymus was obtained from resections taken during corrective heart surgery. What appeared biased in thymic and blood repertoires was the usage of V and J genes. Related research described thymic repertoires that were highly overlapping among unrelated individuals.

The receptor was isolated from a boy under two years old with a congenital heart defect. The chain uses TRBV2 and TRBJ2-3; D not resolved. The sample comprised thymocytes. This CDR3 reads CASSLQHYTDTQYF. CDR3 nucleotides: TGTGCCAGCAGCCTACAGCATTACACAGATACGCAGTATTTT.